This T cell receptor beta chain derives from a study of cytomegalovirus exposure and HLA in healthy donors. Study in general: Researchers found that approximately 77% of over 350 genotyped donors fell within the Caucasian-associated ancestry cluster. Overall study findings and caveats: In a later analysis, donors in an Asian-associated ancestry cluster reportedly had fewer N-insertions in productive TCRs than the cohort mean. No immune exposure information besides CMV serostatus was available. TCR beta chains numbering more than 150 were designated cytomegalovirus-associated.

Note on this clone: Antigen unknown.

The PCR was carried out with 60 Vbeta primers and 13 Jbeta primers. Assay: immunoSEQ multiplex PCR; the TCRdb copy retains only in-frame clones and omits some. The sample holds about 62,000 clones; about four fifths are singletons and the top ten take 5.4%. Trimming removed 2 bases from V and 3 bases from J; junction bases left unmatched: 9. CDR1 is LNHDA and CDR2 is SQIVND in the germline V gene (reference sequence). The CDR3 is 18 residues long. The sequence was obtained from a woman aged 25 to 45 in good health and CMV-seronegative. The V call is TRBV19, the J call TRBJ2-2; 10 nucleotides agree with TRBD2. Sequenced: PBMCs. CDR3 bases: TGTGCCAGTAGTATAAGTGGAGCGGGAGGGTTTGACACCGGGGAGCTGTTTTTT. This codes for CASSISGAGGFDTGELFF.